This T cell receptor (beta chain) was sequenced during a study of Ad26.COV2.S vaccination and SARS-CoV-2 variants. Study details: Donor was in the COV1001 Ad26.COV2.S trial arm. Study results and caveats: Total T cell responses were possibly underestimated by TCR breadth and depth analyses.

Concerning this clone itself: Antigen: not known.

Only in-frame clones appear in the TCRdb table, and some are missing; sequencing was by immunoSEQ multiplex PCR. The table has hundreds of thousands of clones, approximately 88% seen once; the top ten hold around 1.5%. The germline V and J ends were trimmed by 4 bases and 1 base, with 14 bases remaining between them. The germline gives CDR1 SGHRS, CDR2 YFSETQ. CDR3 length: 15 amino acids. Treatment of the sample: around 19 received Ad26.COV2.S at low or high dose, single or two shots; about 5 received placebo; per-sample allocation not given. Day 63 after the first vaccine or placebo injection was the time point for sampling. An adult donor aged 18-55 years was enrolled in Boston.

The source is a person between 18 and 65 years old who received the Ad26.COV2.S COVID-19 vaccine or a placebo. Material: peripheral blood, obtained in a trial of Ad26.COV2.S vaccine versus placebo. J is TRBJ2-5 and V is TRBV5-1, with D possibly TRBD1 on 6 matching bases. The DNA of the CDR3 is TGCGCCAGCAGCAACCTACAGGGTCTCCAAGAGACCCAGTACTTC. This encodes CASSNLQGLQETQYF.